One sample yielded the 24 T cell receptor beta chains listed below, sequenced in a study of CD8+ T cells in alopecia areata. Extraction and reverse transcription of RNA yielded cDNA as the sequencing template. The repertoire was sequenced with immunoSEQ multiplex PCR; TCRdb's copy has only in-frame clones and lacks some. The sample yields approximately 200,000 clones, more than 55% seen once. As to treatment: oral pan-JAK inhibitor, 5-10 mg twice daily. Sequencing used CD4+ T cells sorted from blood, obtained at week 4, from a patient treated with tofacitinib. The receptors derive from a human donor with alopecia areata.

The V and J genes are TRBV29-1 and TRBJ1-1; 9 positions match TRBD1. CDR1 SQVTM and CDR2 ANQGSEA come from the germline V gene. This CDR3 has 13 residues. Trimming at V came to 8 bases and at J to 1 base, leaving 5 bases not matched to a gene. Here the CDR3 DNA reads TGCAGCATCACAGGGGGCGCGAACACTGAAGCTTTCTTT. Amino acid sequence: CSITGGANTEAFF.

This chain joins TRBV11-3 and TRBJ2-3, with D tentatively TRBD1 or TRBD2 (5 bases each). The CDR3 length is 14 residues. The ends were cut back, 4 bases at V and 2 bases at J, with 10 bases in the middle. Germline V gene data show CDR1 as SGHNT and CDR2 as YENEEA. CDR3 sequence (DNA): TGTGCCAGCAGCTCCGGGACCCCCACAGATACGCAGTATTTT. Its translation: CASSSGTPTDTQYF.

Remarks on this clone: In the same sample, other DNA sequences code for this CDR3. The V call is TRBV7-2, the J call TRBJ2-3, with D unresolved. Trimming shortened V by 5 bases and J by 6 bases, and 9 bases separated the two germline ends. The CDR3 extends over 12 amino acids. Germline CDR1 reads SGHTA; CDR2 reads FQGNSA. The CDR3 DNA reads TGTGCCAGCAGCCAAAGCAGGGATACGCAGTATTTT. Translation: CASSQSRDTQYF.

The chain uses TRBV10-3 and TRBJ2-3; TRBD1 or TRBD2 may be the D gene (5 bases each). Germline values: CDR1 ENHRY, CDR2 SYGVKD. V lost 8 bases to trimming and J lost 4 bases, with 10 bases between them. This CDR3 spans 12 amino acids. In DNA form, the CDR3 reads TGTGCCATCTCCCGGGACGCAGATACGCAGTATTTT. This translates into CAISRDADTQYF.

This clone was counted between two and nine times. V and J are TRBV6-4 and TRBJ1-2, with 7 bases lining up with TRBD1. Germline CDR1 and CDR2: MRHNA and SNTAGT. The V segment lost 6 bases and the J segment 7 bases; nucleotides outside the gene matches: 11. CDR3 length equals 14 residues. The CDR3 spells CASRAGTDGGGYTF. The CDR3 bases are TGTGCCAGCAGAGCTGGGACAGATGGTGGTGGCTACACCTTC.

The CDR3 sequence is CASSSGLRDRGEAFF. In nucleotides, the CDR3 is TGTGCCAGCAGCTCGGGACTCCGGGACAGGGGTGAAGCTTTCTTT. The V call is TRBV5-4, the J call TRBJ1-1; 10 bases agree with TRBD1. The CDR3 runs to 15 residues. V gave up 3 bases and J gave up 7 bases; unmatched junction bases: 9. Germline V gives CDR1 SGHNT, CDR2 YYREEE (reference sequence).

This clone was detected once. The chain joins TRBV30 to TRBJ2-1, with TRBD1 as a possible D gene (5 bases). Germline-derived CDR1 and CDR2 are GTSNPN and SVGIG (reference sequence). V was trimmed by 3 bases and J by 4 bases, leaving 13 bases between them. The CDR3 is 14 residues long. The CDR3 sequence: CAWSPKGQYNEQFF. The CDR3 bases are TGTGCCTGGAGCCCCAAGGGGCAGTACAATGAGCAGTTCTTC.

The chain couples TRBV23-1 to TRBJ2-3; 8 bases line up with TRBD1. TRBV23-1 is an ORF for which the function is uncertain. Trimming took 4 bases from V and 7 from J; bases not matched to a gene: 19. The CDR3 has 18 residues. The CDR3 DNA sequence: TGCGCCAGCAGTCCTTCCCAAAGGACAGGGCGCTCCTTTCATACGCAGTATTTT. As protein: CASSPSQRTGRSFHTQYF.

This clone was counted between two and nine times. CDR3 coding DNA: TGTGCCAGCACCCCGCCCGGACTAGCATCCGTGGGGCAGTTCTTC. Its translation: CASTPPGLASVGQFF. This chain links TRBV28 with TRBJ2-1; 8 bases map to TRBD2. The germline V gene encodes CDR1 MDHEN and CDR2 SYDVKM. Trimming removed 7 bases from V and 12 bases from J; junction bases left unmatched: 17. The CDR3 consists of 15 residues.

A few counts support this clone. This chain joins TRBV28 and TRBJ2-5; weak D call: TRBD2 (6 bases). CDR3 length equals 15 residues. CDR1 MDHEN and CDR2 SYDVKM come from the germline V gene. The V end lost 6 bases, the J end lost 3 bases, and 17 bases lay between the germline ends. The CDR3 bases are TGTGCCAGCAGCCTGCGGGGCGGGATGGAAGAGACCCAGTACTTC. This sequence encodes CASSLRGGMEETQYF.

The chain uses TRBV5-6 and TRBJ2-2; TRBD1 aligns across 9 bases. Per germline, CDR1 SGHDT and CDR2 YYEEEE. V gave up 4 bases and J gave up 4 bases; unmatched junction bases: 8. The CDR3 has 16 amino acids. CDR3 loop: CASSLPGQGSTGELFF. In DNA form, the CDR3 reads TGTGCCAGCAGCCTGCCGGGACAGGGAAGCACCGGGGAGCTGTTTTTT.

This chain connects TRBV7-2 to TRBJ2-1, with D possibly TRBD2 on 5 matching bases. The CDR3 spans 16 residues. Between the trimmed V and J ends, which lost 1 base and 0 bases, there was a span of 10 bases. From germline, CDR1 is SGHTA and CDR2 FQGNSA. The CDR3 loop is CASSLGAGHSYNEQFF. In DNA form, the CDR3 reads TGTGCCAGCAGCTTAGGTGCGGGCCACTCCTACAATGAGCAGTTCTTC.

The chain combines TRBV7-9 with TRBJ1-6; D unclear. The CDR3 spans 13 residues. The germline V and J ends were trimmed by 3 bases and 7 bases, with 7 bases remaining between them. Looked up from germline, CDR1 is SEHNR and CDR2 is FQNEAQ (reference sequence). In nucleotides, the CDR3 is TGTGCCAGCAGCTTTGTCCAAAATTCACCCCTCCACTTT. It specifies CASSFVQNSPLHF. Variable domain in full (rest from reference TRBV7-9 and TRBJ1-6): DTGVSQNPRHKITKRGQNVTFRCDPISEHNRLYWYRQTLGQGPEFLTYFQNEAQLEKSRLLSDRFSAERPKGSFSTLEIQRTEQGDSAMYLCASSFVQNSPLHFGNGTRLTVT.

CDR3 in DNA: TGTGCCTGGAGGGGCTCTAGTGATTCACCCCTCCACTTT. Protein product: CAWRGSSDSPLHF. The chain is built from TRBV30 and TRBJ1-6; no firm D call. V shed 3 bases and J shed 8 bases, with 11 bases lying between them. The CDR3 is 13 amino acids. Germline loops: CDR1 GTSNPN, CDR2 SVGIG (reference sequence).

DNA of the CDR3: TGTGCCAGCAGCCGTCCCGGGACAGGATTGATGTACCAAGAGACCCAGTACTTC. Encoded protein: CASSRPGTGLMYQETQYF. The rearrangement links TRBV5-6 to TRBJ2-5, with 8 positions matching TRBD1. This CDR3 spans 18 amino acids. Germline CDR1 is SGHDT and CDR2 is YYEEEE. V shed 4 bases, J shed 0 bases, and the junction held 14 bases outside the gene matches. Variable domain in full (rest from reference TRBV5-6 and TRBJ2-5): DAGVTQSPTHLIKTRGQQVTLRCSPKSGHDTVSWYQQALGQGPQFIFQYYEEEERQRGNFPDRFSGHQFPNYSSELNVNALLLGDSALYLCASSRPGTGLMYQETQYFGPGTRLLVL.

The gene calls are TRBV5-1 and TRBJ1-4; D ambiguous. CDR1 and CDR2 (germline): SGHRS, YFSETQ. V lost 4 bases to trimming and J lost 8 bases, with 15 bases between them. This CDR3 is 14 amino acids long. The DNA of the CDR3 is TGCGCCAGCAGCCCCGGGCCCGGCGGAGAAAAACTGTTTTTT. Its protein is CASSPGPGGEKLFF.

The chain couples TRBV10-3 to TRBJ1-2; D ambiguous. This CDR3 spans 16 amino acids. The germline V gene encodes CDR1 ENHRY and CDR2 SYGVKD. V lost 0 bases and J lost 0, with 11 bases in between. For the CDR3, the DNA is TGTGCCATCAGTGAGTCCACAGCGAGAGCTAACTATGGCTACACCTTC. This sequence encodes CAISESTARANYGYTF.

The chain recombines TRBV30 with TRBJ1-1; 7 bases map to TRBD1. The CDR3 loop spans 15 amino acids. Germline lookup yields CDR1 GTSNPN and CDR2 SVGIG (reference sequence). The V gene end was trimmed by 5 bases and the J gene end by 3 bases; junction bases not matched to a gene: 12. The CDR3 here is CAWDTGAGGDTEAFF. The CDR3 DNA follows: TGTGCCTGGGACACAGGGGCCGGAGGAGACACTGAAGCTTTCTTT.

The rearrangement links TRBV28 to TRBJ2-3, with 12 bases matching TRBD2. Germline CDR1 is MDHEN and CDR2 is SYDVKM. The CDR3 loop spans 16 amino acids. V lost 5 bases to trimming and J lost 3 bases; unmatched junction nucleotides: 6. The CDR3 reads CASSPSGGARTDTQYF. CDR3 bases: TGTGCCAGCAGTCCTAGCGGGGGGGCTCGGACAGATACGCAGTATTTT.

This chain links TRBV7-2 with TRBJ2-3; 10 bases map to TRBD2. V shed 4 bases, J shed 5 bases, and the junction held 6 bases outside the gene matches. Germline V gene data show CDR1 as SGHTA and CDR2 as FQGNSA. This CDR3 is 15 amino acids long. DNA of the CDR3: TGTGCCAGCAGCTACGCTAGCGGGGGAAGAGATACGCAGTATTTT. It yields the protein CASSYASGGRDTQYF.

CDR3 sequence: CASGAASRGYTF. CDR3 DNA: TGTGCCAGCGGGGCCGCGAGTCGTGGCTACACCTTC. The chain is built from TRBV27 and TRBJ1-2; D is perhaps TRBD1 (5 bases). Germline values: CDR1 MNHEY, CDR2 SMNVEV (reference sequence). This CDR3 is 12 amino acids long. Trimming shortened V by 8 bases and J by 7 bases, and 14 bases separated the two germline ends.

This rearrangement joins TRBV28 to TRBJ2-5, with D possibly being TRBD2 (6 bases). V gave up 3 bases and J gave up 4 bases, with 12 bases separating them. Germline-derived CDR1 and CDR2 are MDHEN and SYDVKM. CDR3 length: 14 amino acids. CDR3 DNA sequence: TGTGCCAGCAGTTTGGGGGGAAGTCGAGAGACCCAGTACTTC. The encoded protein is CASSLGGSRETQYF.

The chain recombines TRBV29-1 with TRBJ2-3, with 10 positions matching TRBD1. The CDR3 contains 14 residues. The germline CDR1 and CDR2 sequences are SQVTM and ANQGSEA. The V and J ends lost 4 bases and 2 bases, in that order; junction bases with no gene match: 3. As DNA, the CDR3 is TGCAGCGTTGGGGGACAGGGGTCCACAGATACGCAGTATTTT. Protein: CSVGGQGSTDTQYF.

The count of this clone is one. This sequence joins TRBV29-1 and TRBJ2-1; 8 bases are shared with TRBD1. The V segment lost 7 bases and the J segment 2 bases; nucleotides outside the gene matches: 4. This CDR3 spans 13 amino acids. Looked up from germline, CDR1 is SQVTM and CDR2 is ANQGSEA. The CDR3 sequence: CSGDRGTYNEQFF. As DNA, the CDR3 is TGCAGCGGAGACAGGGGTACCTACAATGAGCAGTTCTTC.